In its sample, the clone carrying this T cell receptor beta chain was seen a few times. Its specificity is unknown. The data originate from a study of blood T cells in healthy people across ages. Points from the study as a whole: TCR beta diversity was tightly associated with the proportion of naive T cells. The long-lived group displayed more naive CD4+ cells, plus higher diversity, than the aged donors did. Per million T cells, the diversity of TCR beta decreased roughly linearly as age advanced.

With a J-beta primer mix and a sample-barcoded 5' primer, a second PCR ran about 6 to 11 cycles. TCRdb passed the 5' RACE reads through MiXCR, listing each CDR3 protein once. The table records around 620,000 distinct CDR3 sequences, approximately 27% of them present only once. There were at least 5.5 micrograms of total RNA extracted from every sample. CDR3 length: 13 amino acids. The V gene end was trimmed by 7 bases and the J gene end by 5 bases; junction bases not matched to a gene: 8. Germline assignment: CDR1 SQVTM and CDR2 ANQGSEA. The chain has TRBV29-1 and TRBJ2-7, with 10 bases aligning to TRBD1. This TCR derives from a woman aged 70-85 years in good health. The source material was blood. CDR3 sequence reads: CSALGDRGDEQYF. The CDR3, as DNA: TGCAGCGCCCTGGGGGACAGGGGCGACGAGCAGTACTTC.